One sample yielded the 27 T cell receptor beta chains listed below, sequenced in a study of T-cell memory formation after mild COVID-19. TCRdb fed the 5' RACE reads into MiXCR, producing one record per CDR3 protein. The table records fewer than 40,000 distinct CDR3 sequences, roughly 7.5% of them present only once. Sequencing was done on a sample of PBMCs or a T cell subset sorted from them (not recorded which). These receptors all come from a man aged 18 to 30 who had mild COVID-19 (a few samples of this study predate the infection). Cell type and time point are not known.

The sample holds many counts of this clonotype. CDR3 nucleotides: TGCGCCAGCAGTGAGAGGAGGGTTGAGACCCAGTACTTC. Protein sequence: CASSERRVETQYF. J is TRBJ2-5 and V is TRBV10-1; maybe TRBD2 (6 bases). The CDR3 runs 13 residues. Trimming shortened V by 2 bases and J by 5 bases, and 9 bases separated the two germline ends. CDR1 WNHNN and CDR2 SYGVQD come from the germline V gene (reference sequence).

This clonotype was observed at least ten times. The chain couples TRBV5-5 to TRBJ1-2; D is unclear. V lost 7 bases, J lost 4 bases, and 11 bases lay in between. Germline CDR1 and CDR2: SGHKS and YYEKEE (reference sequence). The CDR3 totals 12 residues. The CDR3 bases are TGTGCCAGCGGTCCAGGCGGCTATGGCTACACCTTC. As protein: CASGPGGYGYTF.

This clonotype has ten or more counts. The chain links TRBV24-1 to TRBJ2-1; D remains unclear. V lost 4 bases and J lost 12, with 9 bases in between. CDR1 and CDR2 (germline): KGHDR, SFDVKD. The CDR3 loop spans 11 amino acids. The CDR3: CATSDSVRQFF. Written as DNA, the CDR3 is TGTGCCACCAGTGACTCGGTCAGGCAGTTCTTC.

This clonotype has ten or more counts. The chain joins TRBV6-2 or TRBV6-3 to TRBJ2-7, with 8 bases fitting TRBD1. Losses at the gene ends were 0 bases for V and 6 bases for J; bases not matched to a gene: 7. The CDR3 runs 15 residues. Germline V gene data show CDR1 as MNHEY and CDR2 as SVGEGT. CDR3 protein: CASSYSAGGRLEQYF. Here the CDR3 DNA reads TGTGCCAGCAGTTACTCGGCAGGGGGCCGGCTCGAGCAGTACTTC.

In its sample, this clonotype was seen many times. V is TRBV9 and J is TRBJ1-5; a weak D match, TRBD1 (5 bases). V lost 4 bases and J 9 bases, leaving 20 bases between the germline ends. The CDR3 is 15 residues long. Per the germline V gene, CDR1 is SGDLS and CDR2 is YYNGEE. The CDR3 loop reads CASSPRAGINSPQHF. DNA for the CDR3: TGTGCCAGCAGCCCAAGGGCAGGGATTAACTCGCCCCAGCATTTT.

This clonotype has a count of ten or more. The chain joins TRBV7-2 to TRBJ1-5; D ambiguous. CDR1 is SGHTA and CDR2 is FQGNSA in the germline V gene. The CDR3 loop spans 13 amino acids. V was pared by 1 base and J by 5 bases, with 6 bases between. The CDR3: CASSLVQDQPQHF. CDR3 DNA sequence: TGTGCCAGCAGCTTAGTTCAAGATCAGCCCCAGCATTTT.

The sample holds many counts of this clonotype. The genes are TRBV29-1 and TRBJ2-3, with D tentatively TRBD1 (6 bases). The CDR3 is 14 amino acids. The V and J ends lost 1 base and 11 bases respectively, with 19 bases between them. Germline CDR1 and CDR2: SQVTM and ANQGSEA. The CDR3 loop reads CSVEASGGFVGQYF. The CDR3 DNA reads as TGCAGCGTTGAAGCGTCTGGGGGCTTCGTAGGGCAGTATTTT.

There are a few counts of this clonotype. Written as DNA, the CDR3 is TGCGCCAGCAGCTTCAGACAGGAGAACACCGGGGAGCTGTTTTTT. This codes for CASSFRQENTGELFF. V usage is TRBV5-1 and J usage is TRBJ2-2, with D perhaps matching TRBD1 (6 bases). The CDR3 totals 15 residues. Germline CDR1 and CDR2: SGHRS and YFSETQ. The V end lost 2 bases, the J end lost 1 base, and 9 bases lay between the germline ends.

This clonotype was seen ten or more times. The chain employs TRBV20-1 and TRBJ2-7; D could derive from TRBD1 or TRBD2 (5 bases each). V lost 3 bases and J lost 6, with 6 bases in between. The CDR3 has 10 amino acids. Germline values: CDR1 DFQATT, CDR2 SNEGSKA (reference sequence). This CDR3 is CSARGVEQYF. The CDR3 DNA reads TGCAGTGCTAGGGGGGTCGAGCAGTACTTC.

This clonotype was picked up many times. The V call is TRBV10-2, the J call TRBJ1-1; D call uncertain. Germline V gene sequence: CDR1 WSHSY, CDR2 SAAADI. Trimming shortened V by 4 bases and J by 3 bases, and 3 bases separated the two germline ends. The CDR3 is 11 amino acids. The CDR3 sequence is CASSGYTEAFF. The CDR3 DNA follows: TGCGCCAGCAGTGGATACACTGAAGCTTTCTTT.

There are many counts of this clonotype. The rearrangement uses TRBV20-1 and TRBJ1-2, with 11 bases identical to TRBD1. Unmatched junction bases numbered 12, after V lost 6 bases and J lost 9 bases. The CDR3 runs 14 residues. Germline assignment: CDR1 DFQATT and CDR2 SNEGSKA (reference sequence). CDR3 DNA sequence: TGCAGTGCCCTTACCGGGACAGGGGGGAGAAGCTACACCTTC. It specifies CSALTGTGGRSYTF.

In this sample, this clonotype turned up many times. The chain combines TRBV6-5 with TRBJ2-1, with 9 bases that match TRBD1. J gave up 4 bases and V 4 bases, and 5 bases lay outside the gene matches. Per the germline V gene, CDR1 is MNHEY and CDR2 is SVGAGI. This CDR3 contains 15 residues. The CDR3 is CASSSTGGAYNEQFF. In nucleotides, the CDR3 is TGTGCCAGCAGTTCCACAGGGGGCGCTTACAATGAGCAGTTCTTC.

This clonotype is medium-sized (0.01 to 0.1%) in the sample. This chain uses TRBV7-8 with TRBJ2-2; D might be TRBD1 or TRBD2, each matching 5 bases. Looked up from germline, CDR1 is SGHVS and CDR2 is FQNEAQ. The V end lost 6 bases, the J end lost 0 bases, and 17 bases lay between the germline ends. This CDR3 is 17 amino acids long. Written as DNA, the CDR3 is TGTGCCAGCAGGTCCGTGATATGGGGGACGAACACCGGGGAGCTGTTTTTT. This codes for CASRSVIWGTNTGELFF.

This clonotype occurred many times. Here the CDR3 reads CASSQERGGGTDTQYF. CDR3 DNA sequence: TGCGCCAGCAGCCAGGAGCGGGGGGGAGGTACAGATACGCAGTATTTT. The J gene is TRBJ2-3, the V gene TRBV4-3, with 10 positions matching TRBD2. In germline, CDR1 is LGHNA, CDR2 YSLEER. Trimming removed 3 bases from V and 3 bases from J; junction bases left unmatched: 6. The CDR3 runs 16 residues.

A few counts support this clonotype. This chain connects TRBV24-1 to TRBJ2-3, with TRBD1 matching over 7 bases. V shed 3 bases and J 1 base; nucleotides not matched to a gene: 3. CDR3 length: 15 residues. Germline V gene data show CDR1 as KGHDR and CDR2 as SFDVKD. CDR3 DNA sequence: TGTGCCACCAGTGATCCCGGACAGGGCACAGATACGCAGTATTTT. Protein product: CATSDPGQGTDTQYF.

The table lists this clonotype with many counts. The gene calls are TRBV2 and TRBJ2-7; D possibly corresponds to TRBD1 (5 bases). The length of the CDR3 is 16 residues. V lost 0 bases to trimming and J lost 0 bases, with 12 bases between them. Germline assignment: CDR1 SNHLY and CDR2 FYNNEI. The DNA of the CDR3 is TGTGCCAGCAGTGAAGCCCGGACATACTTCTCCTACGAGCAGTACGTC. It encodes CASSEARTYFSYEQYV.

This clonotype has at least ten counts. The rearrangement uses TRBV12-3 or TRBV12-4 and TRBJ2-6; the D is unclear. Trimming cost V 5 bases and J 1 base, with 3 bases left between them. This CDR3 region has 13 residues. This CDR3 reads CASSLSGANVLTF. DNA of the CDR3: TGTGCCAGCAGTCTATCTGGGGCCAACGTCCTGACTTTC.

The table lists this clonotype with a few counts. The chain links TRBV5-4 to TRBJ2-7; TRBD2 might be the D (7 bases). The CDR3 loop spans 14 amino acids. Between the trimmed V and J ends, which lost 5 bases and 1 base, there was a span of 13 bases. Germline lookup yields CDR1 SGHNT and CDR2 YYREEE (reference sequence). In nucleotides, the CDR3 is TGTGCCAGCAGTGAGGGGAGGGGGTCCTACGAGCAGTACTTC. The encoded protein is CASSEGRGSYEQYF.

This clonotype came up many times. V is TRBV4-3 and J is TRBJ2-5; TRBD1 matches at 10 bases. The CDR3 consists of 14 residues. J lost 7 bases, V lost 4 bases, and 6 bases had no gene match. The germline V gene encodes CDR1 LGHNA and CDR2 YSLEER. The CDR3 region has the DNA TGCGCCAGCAGCCGGGACAGGGGAGATGGGACCCAGTACTTC. Translated: CASSRDRGDGTQYF.

This clonotype was observed many times. The rearrangement joins TRBV7-9 to TRBJ1-2; D unclear. CDR3 size: 13 residues. The V gene's germline CDR1 is SEHNR and CDR2 FQNEAQ (reference sequence). Trimming left V 3 bases short and J 6 bases short, with 11 bases between. CDR3 in amino acids: CASSLTSRDGYTF. CDR3 sequence (DNA): TGTGCCAGCAGCTTGACCTCAAGGGATGGCTACACCTTC. The whole variable domain, remainder taken from reference TRBV7-9 and TRBJ1-2, is DTGVSQNPRHKITKRGQNVTFRCDPISEHNRLYWYRQTLGQGPEFLTYFQNEAQLEKSRLLSDRFSAERPKGSFSTLEIQRTEQGDSAMYLCASSLTSRDGYTFGSGTRLTVV.

This clonotype was recorded at least ten times. The genes are TRBV18 and TRBJ2-5; tentative D call: TRBD2 (5 bases). V was cut by 4 bases and J by 1 base, with 13 bases left in between. CDR1 and CDR2 from the germline V gene are KGHSH and LQKENI. The CDR3 loop spans 15 amino acids. CDR3 coding DNA: TGTGCCAGCTCACGGGGAGCCGCGATCCAAGAGACCCAGTACTTC. Translation gives CASSRGAAIQETQYF.

This clonotype was recorded many times. This chain joins TRBV7-9 and TRBJ2-5, with TRBD1 as a possible D gene (6 bases). Germline values: CDR1 SEHNR, CDR2 FQNEAQ (reference sequence). The V end was cut by 3 bases, the J end by 2 bases, with 10 bases between. The length of the CDR3 is 14 residues. The chain's CDR3 is CASSLQTGQETQYF. The CDR3 DNA sequence: TGTGCCAGCAGCTTGCAGACAGGTCAAGAGACCCAGTACTTC.

This clonotype was detected a few times. The V and J genes are TRBV7-7 and TRBJ2-7, with D perhaps matching TRBD1 (5 bases). The V gene's germline CDR1 is SSHAT and CDR2 FNYEAQ (reference sequence). V lost 5 bases and J lost 6, with 14 bases in between. The CDR3 loop spans 13 amino acids. CDR3 residues: CASSLQGFGEQYF. The CDR3, as DNA: TGTGCCAGCAGCCTTCAGGGTTTCGGCGAGCAGTACTTC. Based on the CDR3 plus reference TRBV7-7 and TRBJ2-7, the full variable domain is GAGVSQSPRYKVTKRGQDVTLRCDPISSHATLYWYQQALGQGPEFLTYFNYEAQPDKSGLPSDRFSAERPEGSISTLTIQRTEQRDSAMYRCASSLQGFGEQYFGPGTRLTVT.

This clonotype was seen ten or more times. The chain employs TRBV5-5 and TRBJ1-2; D not certain. CDR1 is SGHKS and CDR2 is YYEKEE in the germline V gene (reference sequence). The length of the CDR3 is 12 residues. V shed 0 bases and J shed 4 bases, with 4 bases lying between them. DNA of the CDR3: TGTGCCAGCAGCTTGGACAGCTATGGCTACACCTTC. Residues: CASSLDSYGYTF.

This clonotype was seen many times. This sequence joins TRBV7-2 and TRBJ2-4, with D maybe TRBD2 (5 bases). The CDR3 runs 13 residues. Looked up from germline, CDR1 is SGHTA and CDR2 is FQGNSA. The V and J ends lost 0 bases and 8 bases respectively, with 8 bases between them. CDR3 sequence (DNA): TGTGCCAGCAGCTTAGCTAGCGAGCACATTCAGTACTTC. This sequence encodes CASSLASEHIQYF. The variable domain in full, with the rest retrieved from reference TRBV7-2 and TRBJ2-4, is GAGVSQSPSNKVTEKGKDVELRCDPISGHTALYWYRQSLGQGLEFLIYFQGNSAPDKSGLPSDRFSAERTGGSVSTLTIQRTQQEDSAVYLCASSLASEHIQYFGAGTRLSVL.

This clonotype occurred many times. This chain joins TRBV4-3 and TRBJ2-7, with 13 bases that match TRBD2. Germline values: CDR1 LGHNA, CDR2 YSLEER. The CDR3 sequence is 19 residues long. V lost 4 bases and J lost 0; bases outside the gene matches: 12. CDR3 region: CASSPRLAGGFLSSYEQYF. DNA for the CDR3: TGCGCCAGCAGCCCAAGACTAGCGGGGGGCTTCTTGAGCTCCTACGAGCAGTACTTC.

This clonotype was seen more than once but under ten times. This sequence joins TRBV20-1 and TRBJ2-2, with D tentatively TRBD1 (6 bases). Looked up from germline, CDR1 is DFQATT and CDR2 is SNEGSKA (reference sequence). V lost 1 base and J 5 bases, leaving 14 bases between the germline ends. The CDR3 runs to 15 residues. The CDR3: CSARGTVYLTGELFF. The CDR3 nucleotides read TGCAGTGCTAGAGGGACAGTATACCTTACCGGGGAGCTGTTTTTT.